These T cell receptor beta chains were read from a single sample in a study of patients and donors after allogeneic stem cell transplantation. TCRdb re-analysed the RT-PCR reads in MiXCR, keeping a single row per CDR3 protein. The sample lists 15,000 or so distinct CDR3 sequences; 27% were seen once. Material for sequencing was blood, either unsorted or a sorted T cell fraction (not recorded which). Source of these receptors: a human donor who was either an allogeneic HSCT recipient or a stem cell or donor lymphocyte infusion donor (not recorded which). It is not recorded whose cells these are; they may come from a transplant donor. CDR3s include the opening cysteine and the closing phenylalanine or tryptophan. The D gene is left open where the match is weak. Only part of the rows carry a size: once, few, many, or a class if the clone is expanded.

j_call clone_size v_call d_call cdr3_nt cdr3_aa
TRBJ1-2 - TRBV19 - TGTGCCAGTAGTATAATGGGGGCGTATGGCTACACCTTC CASSIMGAYGYTF
TRBJ1-1 many TRBV10-3 - TGTGCCATCAAGGCGACAGGCCACACTGAAGCTTTCTTT CAIKATGHTEAFF
TRBJ2-7 - TRBV3-1 TRBD1 TGTGCCAGCAGCCAATTCGGGACAGGTAACGAGCAGTACTTC CASSQFGTGNEQYF
TRBJ1-5 few TRBV10-3 TRBD1 TGTGCCATCTCGAAGGGACAGGTGAATCAGCCCCAGCATTTT CAISKGQVNQPQHF
TRBJ1-2 few TRBV6-5 - TGTGCCAGCAGTTATGTCGGGATCCTGGGTGGCTACACCTTC CASSYVGILGGYTF
TRBJ1-2 once TRBV5-1 - TGCGCCAGCAGCTTGGCCCCAAGCATCTATGGCTACACCTTC CASSLAPSIYGYTF
TRBJ1-2 few TRBV7-9 - TGTGCCAGCAGCTTAGCCAGGGACTATGGCTACACCTTC CASSLARDYGYTF
TRBJ1-4 - TRBV7-2 - TGTGCCAGCAGCTCGCGGGGGGGTCCAACTAATGAAAAACTGTTTTTT CASSSRGGPTNEKLFF
TRBJ1-6 - TRBV4-3 - TGCGCCAGCAGCTTACAGGGCGTTCCGAGTTCACCCCTCCACTTT CASSLQGVPSSPLHF
TRBJ1-1 - TRBV11-2 - TGTGCCAGCAGCTTAGGGCCGTTTCGCGCTGAAGCTTTCTTT CASSLGPFRAEAFF
TRBJ1-1 - TRBV28 - TGTGCCAGCAGTCCGACAGCGATGAACACTGAAGCTTTCTTT CASSPTAMNTEAFF
TRBJ2-5 - TRBV5-1 - TGCGCCAGCAGCTTGGGGGGAAAGACCCAGTACTTC CASSLGGKTQYF
TRBJ2-7 - TRBV10-3 - TGTGCCATCAGTGGTGGATCGAGGGAGCAGTACTTC CAISGGSREQYF
TRBJ1-6 few TRBV20-1 - TGCAGTGCTAGAGAGGACACAGGGAATTCACCCCTCCACTTT CSAREDTGNSPLHF
TRBJ1-1 - TRBV11-2 - TGTGCCAGCAGTTATAGTCCCCTACTGAACACTGAAGCTTTCTTT CASSYSPLLNTEAFF
TRBJ1-1 - TRBV5-1 - TGCGCCAGCAGCTGGGACCCTGGGGACACTGAAGCTTTCTTT CASSWDPGDTEAFF
TRBJ1-1 - TRBV7-3 - TGTGCCAGCAGCTTAACAGGTCAGATAAACACTGAAGCTTTCTTT CASSLTGQINTEAFF